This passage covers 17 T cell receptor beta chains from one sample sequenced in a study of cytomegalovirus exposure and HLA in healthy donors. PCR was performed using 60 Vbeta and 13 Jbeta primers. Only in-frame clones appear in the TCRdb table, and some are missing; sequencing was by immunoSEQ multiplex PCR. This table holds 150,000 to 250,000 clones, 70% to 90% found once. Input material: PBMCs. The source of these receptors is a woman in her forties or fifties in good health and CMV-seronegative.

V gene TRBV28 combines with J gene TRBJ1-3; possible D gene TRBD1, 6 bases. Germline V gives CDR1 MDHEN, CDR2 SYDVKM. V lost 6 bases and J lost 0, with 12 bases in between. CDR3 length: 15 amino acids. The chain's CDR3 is CASSYDRSSGNTIYF. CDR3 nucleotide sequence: TGTGCCAGCAGCTACGACAGGTCCTCTGGAAACACCATATATTTT.

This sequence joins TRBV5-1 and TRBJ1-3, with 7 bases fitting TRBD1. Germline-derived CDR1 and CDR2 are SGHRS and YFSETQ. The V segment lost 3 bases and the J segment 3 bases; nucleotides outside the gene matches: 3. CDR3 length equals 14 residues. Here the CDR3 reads CASSYQGGGNTIYF. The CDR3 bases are TGCGCCAGCAGCTACCAGGGGGGTGGAAACACCATATATTTT.

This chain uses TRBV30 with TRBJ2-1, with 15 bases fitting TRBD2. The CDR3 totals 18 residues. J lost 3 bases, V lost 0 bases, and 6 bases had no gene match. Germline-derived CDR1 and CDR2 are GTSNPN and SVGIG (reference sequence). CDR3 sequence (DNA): TGTGCCTGGAGTGTTGAAGGGACTAGCGGGAGGTTCTACAATGAGCAGTTCTTC. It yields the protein CAWSVEGTSGRFYNEQFF.

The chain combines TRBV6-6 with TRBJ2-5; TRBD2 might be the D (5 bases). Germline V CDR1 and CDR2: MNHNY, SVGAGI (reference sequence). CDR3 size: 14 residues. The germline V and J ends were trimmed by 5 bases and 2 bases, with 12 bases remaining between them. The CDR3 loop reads CASSLGGVQETQYF. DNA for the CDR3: TGTGCCAGCAGTCTCGGAGGCGTACAAGAGACCCAGTACTTC.

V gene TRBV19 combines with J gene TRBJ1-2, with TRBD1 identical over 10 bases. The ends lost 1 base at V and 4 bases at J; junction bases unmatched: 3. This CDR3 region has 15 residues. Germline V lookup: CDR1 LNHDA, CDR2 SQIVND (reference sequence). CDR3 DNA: TGTGCCAGTAGTATAGGGACAGGGGGAAGCTATGGCTACACCTTC. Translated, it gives CASSIGTGGSYGYTF.

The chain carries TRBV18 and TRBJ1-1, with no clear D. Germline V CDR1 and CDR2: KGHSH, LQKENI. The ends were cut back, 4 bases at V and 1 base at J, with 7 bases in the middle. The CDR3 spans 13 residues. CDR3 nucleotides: TGTGCCAGCTCACTTTCGGGGAACACTGAAGCTTTCTTT. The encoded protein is CASSLSGNTEAFF.

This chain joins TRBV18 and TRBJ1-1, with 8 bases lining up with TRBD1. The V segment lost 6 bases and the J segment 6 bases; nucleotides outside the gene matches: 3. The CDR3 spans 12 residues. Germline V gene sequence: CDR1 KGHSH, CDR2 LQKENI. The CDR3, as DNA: TGTGCCAGCTCTCTGGACAGGGCTGAAGCTTTCTTT. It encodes CASSLDRAEAFF.

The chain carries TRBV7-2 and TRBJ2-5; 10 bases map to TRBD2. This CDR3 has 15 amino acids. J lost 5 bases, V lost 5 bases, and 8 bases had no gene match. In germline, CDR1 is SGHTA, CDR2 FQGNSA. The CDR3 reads CASSQRTSGHETQYF. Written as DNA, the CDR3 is TGTGCCAGCAGCCAAAGGACTAGCGGACATGAGACCCAGTACTTC.

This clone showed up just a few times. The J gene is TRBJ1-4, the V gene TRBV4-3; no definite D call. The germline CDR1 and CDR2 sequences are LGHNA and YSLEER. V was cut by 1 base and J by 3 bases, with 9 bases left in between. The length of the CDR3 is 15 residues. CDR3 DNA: TGCGCCAGCAGCCAAGTAGCGGGTTCTAATGAAAAACTGTTTTTT. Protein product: CASSQVAGSNEKLFF.

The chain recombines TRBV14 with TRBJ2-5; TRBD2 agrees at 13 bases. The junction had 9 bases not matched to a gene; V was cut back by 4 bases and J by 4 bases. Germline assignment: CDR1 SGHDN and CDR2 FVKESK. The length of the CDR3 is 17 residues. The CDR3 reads CASSRLGLAGARETQYF. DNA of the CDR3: TGTGCCAGCAGCCGGCTCGGACTAGCGGGAGCGAGAGAGACCCAGTACTTC.

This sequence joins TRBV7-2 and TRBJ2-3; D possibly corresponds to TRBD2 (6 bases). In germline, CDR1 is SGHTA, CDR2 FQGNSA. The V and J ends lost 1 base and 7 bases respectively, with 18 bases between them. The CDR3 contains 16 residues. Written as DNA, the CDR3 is TGTGCCAGCAGCTTAGAGGGGCTAGCGCCCTCGAATACGCAGTATTTT. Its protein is CASSLEGLAPSNTQYF.

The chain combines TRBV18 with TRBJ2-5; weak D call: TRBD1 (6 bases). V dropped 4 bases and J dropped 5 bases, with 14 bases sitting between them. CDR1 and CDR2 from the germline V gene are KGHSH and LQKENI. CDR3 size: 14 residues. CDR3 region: CASSLQGWMETQYF. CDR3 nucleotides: TGTGCCAGCTCACTACAGGGTTGGATGGAGACCCAGTACTTC.

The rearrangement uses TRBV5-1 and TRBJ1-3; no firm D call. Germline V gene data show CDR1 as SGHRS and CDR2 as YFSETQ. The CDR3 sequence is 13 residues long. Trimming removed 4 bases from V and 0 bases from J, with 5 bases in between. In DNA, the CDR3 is TGCGCCAGCAGCCGAGACTCTGGAAACACCATATATTTT. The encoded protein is CASSRDSGNTIYF. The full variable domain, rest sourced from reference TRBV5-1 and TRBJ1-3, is KAGVTQTPRYLIKTRGQQVTLSCSPISGHRSVSWYQQTPGQGLQFLFEYFSETQRNKGNFPGRFSGRQFSNSRSEMNVSTLELGDSALYLCASSRDSGNTIYFGEGSWLTVV.

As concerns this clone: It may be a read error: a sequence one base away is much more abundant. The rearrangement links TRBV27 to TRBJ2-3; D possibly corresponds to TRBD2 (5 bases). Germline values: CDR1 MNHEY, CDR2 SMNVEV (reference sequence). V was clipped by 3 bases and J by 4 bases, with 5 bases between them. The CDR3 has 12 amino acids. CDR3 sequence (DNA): TGTGCCAGCAGTTTGAGGGCAGATACGCAGTATTTT. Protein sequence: CASSLRADTQYF.

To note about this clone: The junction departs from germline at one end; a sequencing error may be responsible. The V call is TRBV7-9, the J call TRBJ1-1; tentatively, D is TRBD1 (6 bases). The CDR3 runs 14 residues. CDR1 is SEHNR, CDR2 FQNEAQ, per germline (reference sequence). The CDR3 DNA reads TGTGCCAGCAGTTTAGAGGGGGTTGGTACTGAAGCTTTCTTT. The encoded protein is CASSLEGVGTEAFF.

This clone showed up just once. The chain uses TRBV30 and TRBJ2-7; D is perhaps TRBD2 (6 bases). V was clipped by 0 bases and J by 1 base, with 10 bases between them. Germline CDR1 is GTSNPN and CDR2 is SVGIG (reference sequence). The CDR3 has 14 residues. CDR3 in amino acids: CAWSVQEGSYEQYF. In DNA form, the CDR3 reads TGTGCCTGGAGTGTACAGGAGGGTTCCTACGAGCAGTACTTC.

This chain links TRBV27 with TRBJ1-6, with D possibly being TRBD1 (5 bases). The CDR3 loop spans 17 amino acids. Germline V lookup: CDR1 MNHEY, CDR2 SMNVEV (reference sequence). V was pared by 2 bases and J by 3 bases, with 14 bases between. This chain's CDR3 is CASSLGADRDYNSPLHF. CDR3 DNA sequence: TGTGCCAGCAGTTTAGGGGCGGACCGTGACTATAATTCACCCCTCCACTTT.